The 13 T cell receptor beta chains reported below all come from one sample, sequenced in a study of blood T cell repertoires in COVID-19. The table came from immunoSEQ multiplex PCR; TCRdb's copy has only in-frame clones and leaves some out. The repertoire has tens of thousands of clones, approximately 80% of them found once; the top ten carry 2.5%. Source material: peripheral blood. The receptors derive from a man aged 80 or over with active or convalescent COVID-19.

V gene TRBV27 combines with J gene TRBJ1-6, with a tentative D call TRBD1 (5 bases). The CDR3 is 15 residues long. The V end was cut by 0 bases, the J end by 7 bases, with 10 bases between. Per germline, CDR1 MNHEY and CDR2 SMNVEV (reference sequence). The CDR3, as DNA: TGTGCCAGCAGTTTATCGGTTACAGGAAATTCACCCCTCCACTTT. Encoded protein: CASSLSVTGNSPLHF.

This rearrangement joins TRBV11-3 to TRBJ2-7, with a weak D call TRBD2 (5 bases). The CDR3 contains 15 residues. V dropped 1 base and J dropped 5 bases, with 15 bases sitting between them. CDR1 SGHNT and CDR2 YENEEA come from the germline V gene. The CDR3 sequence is CASSLATLVAHEQYF. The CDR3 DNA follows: TGTGCCAGCAGCTTAGCTACACTAGTTGCCCACGAGCAGTACTTC.

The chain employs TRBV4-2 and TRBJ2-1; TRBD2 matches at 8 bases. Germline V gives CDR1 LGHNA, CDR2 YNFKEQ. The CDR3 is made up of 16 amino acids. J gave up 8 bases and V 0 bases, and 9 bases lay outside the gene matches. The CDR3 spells CASSQDSPGGPDEQFF. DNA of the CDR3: TGTGCCAGCAGCCAAGATTCCCCGGGGGGGCCCGATGAGCAGTTCTTC.

For the CDR3, the DNA is TGTGCCAGCAGCGTCGAGCGGGCCTCCTACAATGAGCAGTTCTTC. It specifies CASSVERASYNEQFF. This chain joins TRBV7-2 and TRBJ2-1; TRBD2 might be the D (6 bases). CDR1 and CDR2 (germline): SGHTA, FQGNSA. This CDR3 region has 15 residues. V dropped 5 bases and J dropped 0 bases, with 11 bases sitting between them.

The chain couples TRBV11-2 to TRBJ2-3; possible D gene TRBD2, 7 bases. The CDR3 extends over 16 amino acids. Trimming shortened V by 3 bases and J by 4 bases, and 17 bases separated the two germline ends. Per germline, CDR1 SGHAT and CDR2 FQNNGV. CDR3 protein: CASSFEVRGGADTQYF. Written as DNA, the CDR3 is TGTGCCAGCAGCTTTGAGGTTAGGGGGGGTGCAGATACGCAGTATTTT.

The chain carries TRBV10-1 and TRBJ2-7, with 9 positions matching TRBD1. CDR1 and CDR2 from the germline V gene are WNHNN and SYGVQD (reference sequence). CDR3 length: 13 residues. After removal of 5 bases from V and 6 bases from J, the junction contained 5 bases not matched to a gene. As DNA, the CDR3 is TGCGCCAGCAGTAAGGACAGGGGTCGCGAGCAGTACTTC. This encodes CASSKDRGREQYF.

The CDR3 loop is CASSLAGEGTGELFF. CDR3 nucleotides: TGCGCCAGCAGTTTAGCGGGAGAAGGGACCGGGGAGCTGTTTTTT. The chain uses TRBV10-1 and TRBJ2-2, with 9 bases identical to TRBD2. The CDR3 contains 15 residues. Germline-derived CDR1 and CDR2 are WNHNN and SYGVQD (reference sequence). J gave up 5 bases and V 5 bases, and 6 bases lay outside the gene matches.

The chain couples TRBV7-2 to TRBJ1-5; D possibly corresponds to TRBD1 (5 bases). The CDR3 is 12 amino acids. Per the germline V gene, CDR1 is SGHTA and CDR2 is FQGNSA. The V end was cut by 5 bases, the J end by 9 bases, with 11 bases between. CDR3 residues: CASSPGVPPQHF. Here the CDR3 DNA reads TGTGCCAGCAGCCCGGGGGTTCCGCCCCAGCATTTT. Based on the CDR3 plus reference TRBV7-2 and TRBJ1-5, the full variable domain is GAGVSQSPSNKVTEKGKDVELRCDPISGHTALYWYRQSLGQGLEFLIYFQGNSAPDKSGLPSDRFSAERTGGSVSTLTIQRTQQEDSAVYLCASSPGVPPQHFGDGTRLSIL.

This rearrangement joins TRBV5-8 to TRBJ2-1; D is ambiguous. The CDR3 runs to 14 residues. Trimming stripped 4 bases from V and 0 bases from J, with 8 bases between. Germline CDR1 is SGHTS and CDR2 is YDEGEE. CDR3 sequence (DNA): TGTGCCAGCAGCCCGTATAGCTCCTACAATGAGCAGTTCTTC. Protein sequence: CASSPYSSYNEQFF.

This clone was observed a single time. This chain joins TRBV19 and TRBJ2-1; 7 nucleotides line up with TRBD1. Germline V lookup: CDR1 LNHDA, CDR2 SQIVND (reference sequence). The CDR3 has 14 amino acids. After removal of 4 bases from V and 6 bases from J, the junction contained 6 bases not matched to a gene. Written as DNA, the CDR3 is TGTGCCAGTAGTAGGGGGTCAGGGGGCAATGAGCAGTTCTTC. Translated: CASSRGSGGNEQFF.

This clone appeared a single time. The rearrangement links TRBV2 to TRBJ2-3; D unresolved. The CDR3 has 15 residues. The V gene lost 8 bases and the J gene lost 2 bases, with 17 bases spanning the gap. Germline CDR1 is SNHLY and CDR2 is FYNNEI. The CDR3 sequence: CASHRHKAPTDTQYF. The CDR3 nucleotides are TGTGCCAGCCACAGACACAAAGCTCCCACAGATACGCAGTATTTT.

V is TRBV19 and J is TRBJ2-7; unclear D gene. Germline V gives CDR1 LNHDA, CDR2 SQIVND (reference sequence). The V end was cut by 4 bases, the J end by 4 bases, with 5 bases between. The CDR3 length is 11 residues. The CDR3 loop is CASSSVYEQYF. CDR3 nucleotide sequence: TGTGCCAGTAGTAGCGTTTACGAGCAGTACTTC.

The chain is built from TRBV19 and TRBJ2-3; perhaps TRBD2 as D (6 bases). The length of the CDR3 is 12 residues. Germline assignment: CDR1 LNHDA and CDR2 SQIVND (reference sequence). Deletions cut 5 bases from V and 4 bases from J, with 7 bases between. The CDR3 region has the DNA TGTGCCAGTAGTTCTAGCGCAGATACGCAGTATTTT. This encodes CASSSSADTQYF.